Listed here are 27 T cell receptor beta chains from one sample, sequenced in a study of blood T cells in healthy people across ages. For the second PCR, which ran for about 7 to 12 cycles, a sample-barcoded 5' primer and a J-beta primer mix were used. From the 5' RACE reads, TCRdb called clonotypes with MiXCR, one entry per CDR3 protein. The data contain over 1,200,000 distinct CDR3 sequences, approximately 59% of them singletons. Sequencing was performed on blood. Receptors originate from a man younger than 35 in good health.

This chain joins TRBV27 and TRBJ2-3, with a weak D call TRBD1 (5 bases). The CDR3 has 16 amino acids. Trimming left V 5 bases short and J 0 bases short, with 15 bases between. CDR1 is MNHEY and CDR2 is SMNVEV in the germline V gene (reference sequence). CDR3 in DNA: TGTGCCAGCAGTGTGACAGACACCCCTAGCACAGATACGCAGTATTTT. Amino acids: CASSVTDTPSTDTQYF.

The CDR3 DNA follows: TGTGCCAGCAGTGGCCAGCGGGAAACACTCCCGGGCACAGATACGCAGTATTTT. It encodes CASSGQRETLPGTDTQYF. This sequence joins TRBV7-9 and TRBJ2-3; 7 nucleotides match TRBD2. Germline V gene sequence: CDR1 SEHNR, CDR2 FQNEAQ (reference sequence). Unmatched junction bases numbered 16, after V lost 6 bases and J lost 1 base. This CDR3 has 18 amino acids.

J is TRBJ2-4 and V is TRBV15; TRBD1 is a possible D gene (5 bases). The closer fit of TRBJ2-7 to the DNA end suggests the J call may be wrong. The CDR3 consists of 14 residues. The germline CDR1 and CDR2 sequences are LNHNV and YYDKDF (reference sequence). The CDR3 coding sequence is TGTGCCACCAGCCTAGGGGTGCCCCTTTACGAGCAGTACTTC. Translated: CATSLGVPLYEQYF.

The chain couples TRBV7-9 to TRBJ2-7; TRBD2 agrees at 11 bases. The CDR3 loop spans 15 amino acids. J gave up 4 bases and V 5 bases, and 7 bases lay outside the gene matches. Germline CDR1 SEHNR, CDR2 FQNEAQ (reference sequence). The CDR3 here is CASSEAPSGRYEQYF. In nucleotides, the CDR3 is TGTGCCAGCAGCGAGGCCCCTAGCGGGAGGTACGAGCAGTACTTC.

The genes are TRBV7-2 and TRBJ1-5; tentatively, D is TRBD1 (6 bases). In germline, CDR1 is SGHTA, CDR2 FQGNSA. The length of the CDR3 is 14 residues. V gave up 2 bases and J gave up 8 bases, with 13 bases separating them. This CDR3 is CASSLQGWMEPQHF. The CDR3 DNA follows: TGTGCCAGCAGCTTACAGGGGTGGATGGAGCCCCAGCATTTT.

This clonotype occurred once. CDR3 region: CASSTASGAQYEQYF. As DNA, the CDR3 is TGTGCCAGCAGCACCGCTAGCGGGGCACAATACGAGCAGTACTTC. The chain joins TRBV27 to TRBJ2-7; 9 nucleotides line up with TRBD2. Germline assignment: CDR1 MNHEY and CDR2 SMNVEV (reference sequence). The CDR3 contains 15 residues. After removal of 6 bases from V and 4 bases from J, the junction contained 10 bases not matched to a gene.

The rearrangement links TRBV7-2 to TRBJ2-3, with TRBD2 identical over 11 bases. The length of the CDR3 is 19 residues. Per the germline V gene, CDR1 is SGHTA and CDR2 is FQGNSA. V dropped 1 base and J dropped 7; count of bases not matched to a gene: 16. The CDR3 reads CASSLVDRIAGGSMYTQYF. The CDR3 DNA follows: TGTGCCAGCAGCTTAGTAGATAGAATAGCGGGGGGGAGTATGTATACGCAGTATTTT.

The chain carries TRBV14 and TRBJ1-2; D might be TRBD1 (5 bases). Per germline, CDR1 SGHDN and CDR2 FVKESK. CDR3 length equals 14 residues. V lost 4 bases and J 7 bases, leaving 16 bases between the germline ends. CDR3 nucleotide sequence: TGTGCCAGCAGCCTTACGGGGGGATTCTTTGGCTACACCTTC. This translates into CASSLTGGFFGYTF.

This clonotype came up a few times. CDR3 sequence (DNA): TGTGCCAGCTCACCACCGAATAAACCCTTGGGAGAGACCCAGTACTTC. Translated: CASSPPNKPLGETQYF. The V call is TRBV18, the J call TRBJ2-5; D uncertain. The CDR3 loop spans 16 amino acids. The germline V gene has CDR1 KGHSH and CDR2 LQKENI. Trimming removed 0 bases from V and 4 bases from J, with 15 bases in between.

This clonotype showed up just a few times. This CDR3 is CASITGTGESYEQYF. CDR3 in DNA: TGTGCCAGCATTACCGGGACAGGGGAGTCCTACGAGCAGTACTTC. V usage is TRBV6-1 and J usage is TRBJ2-7, with 10 bases identical to TRBD1. J gave up 1 base and V 7 bases, and 7 bases lay outside the gene matches. Germline V gives CDR1 MNHNS, CDR2 SASEGT. The CDR3 totals 15 residues.

In this sample, this clonotype turned up once. The J gene is TRBJ2-3, the V gene TRBV28; D perhaps matches TRBD1 (6 bases). With 7 bases removed from V and 0 bases from J, the gap between germline ends came to 8 bases. The CDR3 runs to 13 residues. Germline CDR1 reads MDHEN; CDR2 reads SYDVKM. CDR3 region: CASMQGSTDTQYF. CDR3 sequence (DNA): TGTGCCAGCATGCAGGGGAGCACAGATACGCAGTATTTT.

The chain is built from TRBV20-1 and TRBJ1-2, with 9 bases that match TRBD1. In germline, CDR1 is DFQATT, CDR2 SNEGSKA (reference sequence). This CDR3 is built from 16 residues. J lost 0 bases, V lost 5 bases, and 10 bases had no gene match. CDR3 in DNA: TGCAGTGCTCCCCCGGGACAGGGCCCCCCTAACTATGGCTACACCTTC. This encodes CSAPPGQGPPNYGYTF.

CDR3 loop: CATSRGPGRLDSPLHF. The CDR3 DNA follows: TGTGCCACCAGCAGAGGACCGGGGCGGTTGGATTCACCCCTCCACTTT. V is TRBV15 and J is TRBJ1-6; TRBD1 might be the D (5 bases). The V and J ends lost 1 base and 8 bases respectively, with 15 bases between them. CDR1 is LNHNV and CDR2 is YYDKDF in the germline V gene (reference sequence). This CDR3 is 16 amino acids long.

The chain employs TRBV2 and TRBJ1-5; D is uncertain. Germline loops: CDR1 SNHLY, CDR2 FYNNEI. V was trimmed by 4 bases and J by 10 bases, leaving 17 bases between them. CDR3 length equals 14 residues. This chain's CDR3 is CASSGVAETQPQHF. As DNA, the CDR3 is TGTGCCAGCAGTGGAGTTGCAGAGACCCAACCCCAGCATTTT. The complete variable domain, with remaining parts taken from reference TRBV2 and TRBJ1-5, reads EPEVTQTPSHQVTQMGQEVILRCVPISNHLYFYWYRQILGQKVEFLVSFYNNEISEKSEIFDDQFSVERPDGSNFTLKIRSTKLEDSAMYFCASSGVAETQPQHFGDGTRLSIL.

This clonotype has only a few counts. The gene calls are TRBV4-2 and TRBJ1-6, with 7 bases identical to TRBD1. The V gene end was trimmed by 2 bases and the J gene end by 8 bases; junction bases not matched to a gene: 9. CDR1 LGHNA and CDR2 YNFKEQ come from the germline V gene. This CDR3 has 16 amino acids. The CDR3 region is CASSQFHGGTDSPLHF. The CDR3 DNA follows: TGTGCCAGCAGCCAATTTCACGGGGGGACAGATTCACCCCTCCACTTT.

Here the CDR3 DNA reads TGTGCCACCAGCAGAGGCCGCGGATTGGGTGAGCAGTTCTTC. Its translation: CATSRGRGLGEQFF. J is TRBJ2-1 and V is TRBV15, with D unresolved. Trimming shortened V by 1 base and J by 9 bases, and 13 bases separated the two germline ends. This CDR3 is built from 14 residues. In germline, CDR1 is LNHNV, CDR2 YYDKDF (reference sequence).

The CDR3 DNA is TGCAGTGCTAGAGATTTAAGATTTGAAAAACTGTTTTTT. It is translated as CSARDLRFEKLFF. The chain recombines TRBV20-1 with TRBJ1-4, with no clear D. The length of the CDR3 is 13 residues. Germline CDR1 reads DFQATT; CDR2 reads SNEGSKA (reference sequence). The germline V and J ends were trimmed by 0 bases and 7 bases, with 9 bases remaining between them.

V gene TRBV29-1 combines with J gene TRBJ2-7; 10 bases agree with TRBD1. Per germline, CDR1 SQVTM and CDR2 ANQGSEA. The V and J ends lost 0 bases and 5 bases, in that order; junction bases with no gene match: 4. The CDR3 runs to 14 residues. The CDR3 spells CSVEEGQGRNEQYF. The CDR3 DNA sequence: TGCAGCGTTGAAGAGGGACAGGGGAGGAACGAGCAGTACTTC.

V is TRBV20-1 and J is TRBJ2-7; 15 nucleotides line up with TRBD2. The CDR3 totals 18 residues. V shed 6 bases, J shed 7 bases, and the junction held 19 bases outside the gene matches. The V gene's germline CDR1 is DFQATT and CDR2 SNEGSKA (reference sequence). The CDR3 nucleotides read TGCAGTGCCCTCGGACTAGCGGGAGGGCCCCGGGGCTACAATGAGCAGTACTTC. Its protein is CSALGLAGGPRGYNEQYF.

This chain connects TRBV2 to TRBJ2-3; TRBD2 matches 8 bases. CDR3 length: 18 amino acids. In germline, CDR1 is SNHLY, CDR2 FYNNEI. V shed 2 bases and J 0 bases; nucleotides not matched to a gene: 10. The CDR3 DNA is TGTGCCAGCAGTGAAATGGCCGTCGGGAGGGCTAGCACAGATACGCAGTATTTT. Translated: CASSEMAVGRASTDTQYF.

This clonotype has a handful of counts. V usage is TRBV12-3 or TRBV12-4 and J usage is TRBJ2-5, with 10 bases that match TRBD2. The J call may not be correct, given that the DNA end is closer to TRBJ2-7. There are 14 residues in the CDR3. CDR3 bases: TGTGCCAGCAGTGAGCGGGAGGGCCGTTACGAGCAGTACTTC. It specifies CASSEREGRYEQYF.

The chain carries TRBV10-3 and TRBJ2-2; no reliable D call. Germline V gene lookup returns CDR1 ENHRY and CDR2 SYGVKD. This CDR3 spans 14 amino acids. V dropped 4 bases and J dropped 2 bases, with 8 bases sitting between them. The chain's CDR3 is CAISGRVNTGELFF. CDR3 nucleotides: TGTGCCATCAGTGGAAGGGTTAACACCGGGGAGCTGTTTTTT.

J is TRBJ2-1 and V is TRBV27, with 11 bases lining up with TRBD2. The end of the DNA aligns better with TRBJ2-7, so the J call may be wrong. The CDR3 runs 14 residues. Germline assignment: CDR1 MNHEY and CDR2 SMNVEV (reference sequence). The CDR3 sequence: CASRTSGMSNEQYF. CDR3 DNA sequence: TGTGCCAGCAGGACTAGCGGGATGTCGAATGAGCAGTACTTC.

The chain is built from TRBV6-2 or TRBV6-3 and TRBJ1-1; the D is unclear. Trimming pared 2 bases from V and 8 bases from J, leaving 12 bases between. The V gene's germline CDR1 is MNHEY and CDR2 SVGEGT. CDR3 length equals 13 residues. Written as DNA, the CDR3 is TGTGCCAGCAGTTACGAAGGCAGCACGGAAGCTTTCTTT. Its translation: CASSYEGSTEAFF.

This clonotype has more than one count but fewer than ten. This chain uses TRBV12-3 or TRBV12-4 with TRBJ2-1, with D perhaps matching TRBD1 or TRBD2 (6 bases each). V lost 6 bases to trimming and J lost 12 bases, with 21 bases between them. There are 14 residues in the CDR3. The CDR3 DNA follows: TGTGCCAGCAGCTGGGACGATTCTAAGGGGGGGCAGTTCTTC. Amino acid sequence: CASSWDDSKGGQFF.

The rearrangement links TRBV4-2 to TRBJ1-2; D ambiguous. This CDR3 contains 11 residues. CDR1 and CDR2 (germline): LGHNA, YNFKEQ. V was trimmed by 7 bases and J by 4 bases, leaving 7 bases between them. As DNA, the CDR3 is TGTGCCAGCACGGAAGGCTATGGCTACACCTTC. Translating gives CASTEGYGYTF.

The chain carries TRBV4-3 and TRBJ1-1, with D uncertain. This CDR3 is 14 amino acids long. Trimming took 2 bases from V and 0 from J, leaving 7 bases between them. Germline-derived CDR1 and CDR2 are LGHNA and YSLEER. CDR3 sequence (DNA): TGCGCCAGCAGCCAACAAGCAATGAACACTGAAGCTTTCTTT. It yields the protein CASSQQAMNTEAFF.